This T cell receptor beta chain was found in a study of shared clonotypes between healthy human individuals. V was clipped by 3 bases and J by 5 bases, with 7 bases between them. The CDR3 runs to 12 residues. Germline assignment: CDR1 LNHDA and CDR2 SQIVND (reference sequence). Repertoires were generated with immunoSEQ multiplex PCR, while TCRdb's copy carries only in-frame clones and drops some. The sample carries roughly 410,000 clones, approximately 96% recorded once. Sample: memory CD8+ T cells sorted from blood. Regarding subset: CD45RO+ cells pooled with CCR7-negative TemRA cells. The TCR was taken from a man aged 30-40 years in good health. The chain recombines TRBV19 with TRBJ2-5, with a weak D call TRBD2 (6 bases). CDR3 DNA: TGTGCCAGTAGTATGGGGAGGGAGACCCAGTACTTC. This sequence encodes CASSMGRETQYF.